The sequence of this T cell receptor beta chain was determined in a study of vaccination and CD4 T cells after COVID-19 (dated by TCRdb to 2022 to 2024). Some background on the complete study: Convalescent patients had a positive SARS-CoV-2 result on nasal swab PCR, and of these patients, fewer than ten had mild disease and one had severe disease. The convalescent cohort comprised six males and four females, including two Hispanic individuals, seven Caucasians, two Asians and one multiracial person. Participants got two doses of the Pfizer-BioNTech BNT162b2 vaccine (n=8) or two doses of the Moderna mRNA-1273 vaccine (n=2). Post-COVID blood samples from convalescent patients were collected a median of roughly 100 days after diagnosis, with a range of roughly 35 to 180 days. Post-vaccine blood samples were collected a median of about 72 days after the second vaccine dose, ranging from roughly 12 to 250 days. In ten to eleven COVID-19 convalescent patients and a handful of infection-naive healthy vaccine recipients, the spike-specific CD4+ TCR repertoire before mRNA vaccination was compared with the repertoire after mRNA vaccination.

Including cysteine and phenylalanine, the CDR3 has 19 amino acids. Only the CDR3 part of the read is kept: 57 bases, read in frame from the first base. CDR1 and CDR2 were assigned from the germline V gene as MGHDK and SYGVNS. V is cut by 7 bases and J by 1 base, and the space between the germline ends is 29 bases. Points the paper makes about the study in general: The number of convalescent patients in the study was relatively small, and the study did not examine early timepoints following natural infection. The median count of SARS-CoV-2-reactive clonotypes went up from roughly 21 after infection to a few dozen after vaccination, although the change was not significant. Among convalescent patients, a median around 83% of the SARS-CoV-2-reactive clones seen after vaccination appeared only after vaccination, which suggests priming specific to the vaccine. In convalescent patients, nearly all vaccine-specific clones (304 of 307) were found to be mono-reactive for SARS-CoV-2 spike rather than cross-reactive with common cold coronaviruses.

The method was PCR. Sequencer: Illumina iSeq 100. The original pipeline was this. Non-productive sequences were removed, and CDR3s not starting with C, not ending with F or W, or shorter than 7 amino acids were discarded. CDR3 homology was assessed with Levenshtein distances (stringdist) and unrooted phylogenetic trees (ape) in R version 3.6.1. The public reads were reanalyzed by TCRdb: fastp trimming at Q25, MiXCR alignment, in-frame beta chains only. Every distinct CDR3 protein forms one entry, paired with its most common genes and DNA. The authors' filters were not applied to this entry. The table for this sample lists 21,000 or so distinct CDR3 sequences; around three fifths of them were counted only once. The top ten constitute around 1.2% of the sample. Comments on this clonotype: What this receptor recognizes is not known. The sample holds no much larger clone one base away, and base qualities are not on file.

The convalescent patients' positive SARS-CoV-2 PCR tests were from March to December 2020, which was before the Alpha, Beta and Delta variants emerged in the United States. Ficoll-Paque Plus gradient centrifugation was used to isolate PBMCs from whole blood, and the isolated PBMCs were then either used fresh or cryopreserved at -140C. This chain joins TRBV25-1 to TRBJ2-7; TRBD1 is possibly the D segment (5 matching bases). This clonotype originated in a human donor who had recovered from COVID-19. Sequencing was performed on CD4+ T cells from blood, taken before SARS-CoV-2 vaccination. The DNA sequence follows: TGTGCCAGCACCCTCTCCGGTTTCGGTTTGACAGTCCCTTCCTACGAGCAGTACTTC. Its translation is CASTLSGFGLTVPSYEQYF.